This is a list of T cell receptor beta chains from one sample in a study of response to subunit inactivated influenza vaccine. TCRdb fed the RT-PCR reads into MiXCR, producing one record per CDR3 protein. The table records hundreds of thousands of distinct CDR3 sequences, roughly 14% of them present only once. Source: PBMCs from blood, taken approximately 13 days after vaccination. Receptors originate from a man in his forties or fifties who received an inactivated influenza vaccine. Each CDR3 is given with its conserved first and last residue. The D gene is left open where the match is weak. Expanded clones get a size class; other rows say once, few or many, or leave the size out.

d_call: -; v_call: TRBV15; j_call: TRBJ2-5; clone_size: -; cdr3_aa: CATSREAGRETQYF; cdr3_nt: TGTGCCACCAGCAGAGAGGCCGGCAGGGAGACCCAGTACTTC
d_call: -; v_call: TRBV7-2; j_call: TRBJ2-1; clone_size: many; cdr3_aa: CASSLAGPHNEQFF; cdr3_nt: TGTGCCAGCAGCTTGGCAGGGCCCCACAATGAGCAGTTCTTC
d_call: -; v_call: TRBV4-2; j_call: TRBJ2-1; clone_size: few; cdr3_aa: CASSQEPFWVQFF; cdr3_nt: TGTGCCAGCAGCCAAGAACCCTTCTGGGTGCAGTTCTTC
d_call: -; v_call: TRBV20-1; j_call: TRBJ1-2; clone_size: many; cdr3_aa: CSARGGDGFAYTF; cdr3_nt: TGCAGTGCTAGGGGCGGGGACGGTTTCGCCTACACCTTC
d_call: -; v_call: TRBV12-3/TRBV12-4; j_call: TRBJ2-7; clone_size: -; cdr3_aa: CASSREGTQYF; cdr3_nt: TGTGCCAGCAGCCGCGAGGGGACGCAGTACTTC
d_call: -; v_call: TRBV2; j_call: TRBJ1-5; clone_size: -; cdr3_aa: CASMRQDNQPQHF; cdr3_nt: TGTGCCAGCATGAGGCAGGATAATCAGCCCCAGCATTTT
d_call: -; v_call: TRBV28; j_call: TRBJ2-1; clone_size: -; cdr3_aa: CASSLLDYNEQFF; cdr3_nt: TGTGCCAGCAGTTTACTAGATTACAATGAGCAGTTCTTC
d_call: -; v_call: TRBV5-1; j_call: TRBJ1-1; clone_size: many; cdr3_aa: CASSSDTEAFF; cdr3_nt: TGTGCCAGCAGCTCAGACACTGAAGCTTTCTTT
d_call: -; v_call: TRBV7-2; j_call: TRBJ1-5; clone_size: few; cdr3_aa: CASSPWTDQPQHF; cdr3_nt: TGTGCCAGCAGCCCATGGACAGATCAGCCCCAGCATTTT
d_call: TRBD1; v_call: TRBV3-1; j_call: TRBJ2-1; clone_size: few; cdr3_aa: CASSLVVQGDLASYNEQFF; cdr3_nt: TGTGCCAGCAGCCTCGTGGTGCAGGGGGATCTTGCCTCCTACAATGAGCAGTTCTTC
d_call: TRBD1; v_call: TRBV7-2; j_call: TRBJ2-7; clone_size: -; cdr3_aa: CASSLLGQGYEQYF; cdr3_nt: TGTGCCAGCAGCTTATTGGGACAGGGCTACGAGCAGTACTTC
d_call: -; v_call: TRBV5-1; j_call: TRBJ2-2; clone_size: -; cdr3_aa: CASSLEVASGELFF; cdr3_nt: TGCGCCAGCAGCTTGGAGGTCGCCTCCGGGGAGCTGTTTTTT
d_call: -; v_call: TRBV18; j_call: TRBJ1-6; clone_size: -; cdr3_aa: CASSPDPRNSPLHF; cdr3_nt: TGTGCCAGCTCACCGGACCCGCGGAATTCACCCCTCCACTTT
d_call: TRBD2; v_call: TRBV11-2; j_call: TRBJ2-3; clone_size: few; cdr3_aa: CASSVGGLAGGPGDTQYF; cdr3_nt: TGTGCCAGCAGCGTGGGCGGACTAGCGGGAGGGCCTGGAGATACGCAGTATTTT
d_call: -; v_call: TRBV19; j_call: TRBJ2-7; clone_size: -; cdr3_aa: CASSIPNRDPNEQYF; cdr3_nt: TGTGCCAGTAGTATACCCAACAGGGACCCTAACGAGCAGTACTTC
d_call: -; v_call: TRBV29-1; j_call: TRBJ2-1; clone_size: few; cdr3_aa: CSVGDPNRGEQFF; cdr3_nt: TGCAGCGTTGGAGACCCAAATCGGGGTGAGCAGTTCTTC
d_call: -; v_call: TRBV2; j_call: TRBJ2-3; clone_size: few; cdr3_aa: CASSETSDTQYF; cdr3_nt: TGTGCCAGCAGTGAGACCTCGGATACGCAGTATTTT
d_call: -; v_call: TRBV5-1; j_call: TRBJ2-6; clone_size: -; cdr3_aa: CASSSGGQSGANVLTF; cdr3_nt: TGCGCCAGCAGCTCCGGAGGCCAGTCTGGGGCCAACGTCCTGACTTTC
d_call: -; v_call: TRBV30; j_call: TRBJ2-7; clone_size: -; cdr3_aa: CAWSRSGRSYEQYF; cdr3_nt: TGTGCCTGGAGTAGGTCCGGGCGCTCCTACGAGCAGTACTTC
d_call: TRBD1; v_call: TRBV12-3/TRBV12-4; j_call: TRBJ1-1; clone_size: -; cdr3_aa: CASSLPPTGEAFF; cdr3_nt: TGTGCCAGCAGTCTTCCCCCGACAGGGGAAGCTTTCTTT
d_call: TRBD1; v_call: TRBV12-3/TRBV12-4; j_call: TRBJ2-7; clone_size: -; cdr3_aa: CASSDRDRETYEQYF; cdr3_nt: TGTGCCAGCAGCGACCGGGACAGGGAAACCTACGAGCAGTACTTC
d_call: -; v_call: TRBV20-1; j_call: TRBJ2-7; clone_size: few; cdr3_aa: CSAPEQGISYEQYF; cdr3_nt: TGCAGTGCCCCTGAACAGGGCATCTCCTACGAGCAGTACTTC
d_call: TRBD2; v_call: TRBV29-1; j_call: TRBJ2-3; clone_size: -; cdr3_aa: CSVELAGAVDTQYF; cdr3_nt: TGCAGCGTTGAACTAGCGGGGGCAGTAGATACGCAGTATTTT
d_call: TRBD1; v_call: TRBV28; j_call: TRBJ2-1; clone_size: few; cdr3_aa: CASRSGGSDNEQFF; cdr3_nt: TGTGCCAGCAGGTCAGGGGGCTCCGACAATGAGCAGTTCTTC
d_call: TRBD1; v_call: TRBV2; j_call: TRBJ2-7; clone_size: -; cdr3_aa: CASRDRVTYEQYF; cdr3_nt: TGTGCCAGCCGGGACAGGGTCACCTACGAGCAGTACTTC
d_call: TRBD1; v_call: TRBV29-1; j_call: TRBJ2-7; clone_size: -; cdr3_aa: CSVEGQGVLPYEQYF; cdr3_nt: TGCAGCGTTGAGGGGCAGGGGGTCCTCCCCTACGAGCAGTACTTC